This TCR beta chain is from a study of cytomegalovirus exposure and HLA in healthy donors (dated by TCRdb to about 2017). About the investigation overall: According to a later analysis, the roughly 130 validation repertoires were produced on the same platform as the approximately 620 repertoires of the first cohort. To predict cytomegalovirus infection status, the study brought together high-throughput TCR immunosequencing, statistical association of individual TCRs with disease status, and machine learning. The aim of the study was to test whether cataloging public T cell receptors could identify signatures of past pathogen exposure. Besides the first cohort of 550 to 750 subjects, a separate validation cohort made up of over 95 different subjects was used. Paper-wide results and their limitations: A later analysis had no HLA typing for the validation cohort, so co-occurrence there was scored across all 120 repertoires. Three of the identified cytomegalovirus-associated TCR beta chains were confirmed in vitro to be specific for cytomegalovirus antigens. In both the original and validation cohorts, the classifier was reported to diagnose cytomegalovirus status with high specificity and sensitivity. The authors suggested that the approach could potentially be generalized to other disease states and immunological phenotypes. Most TCR sequences were seen in very few donors, while some public TCRs were found in many individuals. In the study, approximately 160 TCR beta chains were listed as associated with cytomegalovirus. In a later analysis, TCRs clustered in the first cohort were found to also tend to co-occur in the roughly 120 validation repertoires, with 85% to 95% of cluster scores above 0.

The library was obtained by the immunoSEQ multiplex PCR assay. In the authors' own workflow: A statistical classification framework was built for diagnosing cytomegalovirus status from the catalog of TCR beta chain sequences. TCRdb took over this immuneACCESS table, retaining in-frame rearrangements with V and J assigned. Such tables are incomplete; in checked studies, under half of the missing clones stem from an unresolved V gene, and the remainder is unexplained. V, J and clone size reflect that table, while D and trimming were determined from the DNA. This sample is represented by 190,000 or so clones; 84% of them were singletons. Under 15% of the sample belongs to the ten largest clones. Of note for this clone: Its specific antigen is unknown. Relative to the germline gene, one junction end is altered; a read error may explain this.

The donors were included in the validation cohort of roughly 120 subjects, a group kept apart from the roughly 700-subject first cohort. The CDR3 goes from the cysteine to the phenylalanine over 14 residues. The kept DNA is CDR3 alone, 42 bases in frame from the first base. CDR1 is given as SSHAT and CDR2 as FNYEAQ, both from the germline V gene (reference sequence). The rearrangement combines TRBV7-7 with TRBJ2-2; 9 bases in between match TRBD1. Sequenced input: PBMCs. This TCR was sampled from a woman aged 30 to 39 in good health and CMV-seropositive. The nucleotides read TGTGCTAGCAGCTCGTCGACAGGGGGCGGGGAGCTGTTTTTT. Translation gives CASSSSTGGGELFF.